Following are 30 T cell receptor beta chains from one sample sequenced in a study of shared clonotypes between healthy human individuals. TCRdb's copy holds only in-frame clones and misses some; the assay was immunoSEQ multiplex PCR. Here the sample spans roughly 2,000,000 clones, 93% being singletons. CD45RO negativity and positive selection for CCR7 defined naive CD8 cells, a population that excluded terminally differentiated effector memory CD45RA+ cells. The sequenced sample was naive CD8+ T cells from PBMCs. The receptors here all came from a man between 18 and 35 years old in good health. Some clones in this sample may be carry-over from other donors' samples.

The rearrangement joins TRBV4-1 to TRBJ1-1, with 8 nucleotides matching TRBD1. Germline V lookup: CDR1 MGHRA, CDR2 YSYEKL. The CDR3 totals 14 residues. J was trimmed by 1 base and V by 3 bases; bases with no gene match: 1. As DNA, the CDR3 is TGCGCCAGCAGCCACGGGACAGGGAACACTGAAGCTTTCTTT. This codes for CASSHGTGNTEAFF.

V is TRBV29-1 and J is TRBJ2-3; 14 bases are shared with TRBD2. The CDR3 extends over 15 amino acids. Unmatched junction bases numbered 4, after V lost 7 bases and J lost 1 base. Per the germline V gene, CDR1 is SQVTM and CDR2 is ANQGSEA. CDR3 coding DNA: TGCAGCGCCCGACTAGCGGGAGGGCGCACAGATACGCAGTATTTT. Translation gives CSARLAGGRTDTQYF.

CDR3 DNA: TGTGCCAGCAGTCTCCGGGACAGGGGGGGAGGCTACACCTTC. It translates to CASSLRDRGGGYTF. The V and J genes are TRBV27 and TRBJ1-2, with 11 bases aligning to TRBD1. CDR1 and CDR2 (germline): MNHEY, SMNVEV (reference sequence). With 5 bases clipped from V and 8 bases from J, the junction kept 7 bases outside the gene matches. This CDR3 contains 14 residues.

The gene calls are TRBV4-1 and TRBJ2-5; maybe TRBD2 (6 bases). V lost 0 bases and J lost 1, with 12 bases in between. Per germline, CDR1 MGHRA and CDR2 YSYEKL. CDR3 size: 16 residues. CDR3 in DNA: TGCGCCAGCAGCCAAGAGTGGAGGGCGGCCCAAGAGACCCAGTACTTC. Its protein product is CASSQEWRAAQETQYF.

The chain links TRBV12-5 to TRBJ2-5; the match to TRBD1 covers 7 bases. The CDR3 contains 16 residues. Per the germline V gene, CDR1 is LGHNT and CDR2 is FRNRAP. Trimming cost V 1 base and J 2 bases; bases outside gene matches: 7. CDR3 nucleotides: TGTGCTAGTGGTTTGGACCGGACAGGCTTACAAGAGACCCAGTACTTC. It codes for CASGLDRTGLQETQYF.

The rearrangement joins TRBV11-2 to TRBJ1-5; D gene unclear. V lost 5 bases and J lost 2, with 13 bases in between. The germline CDR1 and CDR2 sequences are SGHAT and FQNNGV. This CDR3 is built from 15 residues. The CDR3 DNA reads as TGTGCCAGCAGCCTAGGGAGTTCGGGCAATCAGCCCCAGCATTTT. Protein product: CASSLGSSGNQPQHF.

J is TRBJ2-3 and V is TRBV7-2; 10 bases line up with TRBD2. With 4 bases clipped from V and 6 bases from J, the junction kept 16 bases outside the gene matches. Germline-derived CDR1 and CDR2 are SGHTA and FQGNSA. The CDR3 runs 18 residues. Here the CDR3 reads CASSSTMGLATPGDTQYF. In nucleotides, the CDR3 is TGTGCCAGCAGCTCCACTATGGGACTAGCGACCCCCGGTGATACGCAGTATTTT.

The chain carries TRBV19 and TRBJ1-5, with D unclear. The germline V gene encodes CDR1 LNHDA and CDR2 SQIVND (reference sequence). CDR3 length equals 16 residues. V lost 0 bases and J 2 bases, leaving 11 bases between the germline ends. CDR3 loop: CASSIDVQVGNQPQHF. The CDR3 nucleotides are TGTGCCAGTAGTATAGACGTCCAAGTCGGCAATCAGCCCCAGCATTTT.

This rearrangement joins TRBV27 to TRBJ1-2, with D perhaps matching TRBD1 (5 bases). The germline V gene encodes CDR1 MNHEY and CDR2 SMNVEV (reference sequence). V gave up 2 bases and J gave up 4 bases, with 11 bases separating them. The CDR3 runs to 14 residues. CDR3 region: CASSLRSGVYGYTF. The CDR3 DNA follows: TGTGCCAGCAGTTTAAGGTCGGGGGTCTATGGCTACACCTTC.

In this sample, this clone turned up once. The V call is TRBV4-1, the J call TRBJ2-7; no clear D gene. V was trimmed by 0 bases and J by 5 bases, leaving 17 bases between them. Germline V lookup: CDR1 MGHRA, CDR2 YSYEKL. The length of the CDR3 is 16 residues. The CDR3 DNA follows: TGCGCCAGCAGCCAAGAATCCTCGAGTCGGTACCACGAGCAGTACTTC. Amino acid sequence: CASSQESSSRYHEQYF.

V is TRBV29-1 and J is TRBJ1-2, with 8 bases aligning to TRBD1. V was clipped by 5 bases and J by 5 bases; unmatched bases: 10. This CDR3 is built from 14 residues. Per germline, CDR1 SQVTM and CDR2 ANQGSEA. The CDR3 here is CSVWGDRGPYGYTF. As DNA, the CDR3 is TGCAGCGTTTGGGGCGACAGGGGCCCTTATGGCTACACCTTC.

V usage is TRBV19 and J usage is TRBJ2-1; the D gene is possibly TRBD2 (5 bases). The CDR3 loop spans 14 amino acids. The V end lost 7 bases, the J end lost 4 bases, and 14 bases lay between the germline ends. Germline lookup yields CDR1 LNHDA and CDR2 SQIVND (reference sequence). CDR3 coding DNA: TGTGCCAGTATAGGAGAGTCGGGATACAATGAGCAGTTCTTC. It encodes CASIGESGYNEQFF. Drawing the rest from reference TRBV19 and TRBJ2-1, the complete variable domain is DGGITQSPKYLFRKEGQNVTLSCEQNLNHDAMYWYRQDPGQGLRLIYYSQIVNDFQKGDIAEGYSVSREKKESFPLTVTSAQKNPTAFYLCASIGESGYNEQFFGPGTRLTVL.

In regard to this clone: This same CDR3 is encoded by further DNA sequences in the sample. The chain joins TRBV9 to TRBJ2-7; TRBD1 matches 9 bases. The V gene end was trimmed by 3 bases and the J gene end by 3 bases; junction bases not matched to a gene: 4. Germline loops: CDR1 SGDLS, CDR2 YYNGEE. The CDR3 consists of 14 residues. The CDR3 sequence: CASSAGQGNYEQYF. The CDR3 coding sequence is TGTGCCAGCAGCGCAGGACAGGGGAACTACGAGCAGTACTTC. Full variable domain (remainder filled in from reference TRBV9 and TRBJ2-7): DSGVTQTPKHLITATGQRVTLRCSPRSGDLSVYWYQQSLDQGLQFLIQYYNGEERAKGNILERFSAQQFPDLHSELNLSSLELGDSALYFCASSAGQGNYEQYFGPGTRLTVT.

In this sample, this clone turned up once. The V and J genes are TRBV9 and TRBJ2-1, with TRBD1 identical over 8 bases. V lost 0 bases and J lost 6; bases outside the gene matches: 5. This CDR3 spans 15 amino acids. Germline CDR1 and CDR2: SGDLS and YYNGEE. The CDR3 nucleotides are TGTGCCAGCAGCGTAGGGGACAGGCAGGGCAATGAGCAGTTCTTC. It specifies CASSVGDRQGNEQFF. Combining the CDR3 with reference TRBV9 and TRBJ2-1 gives the whole variable domain DSGVTQTPKHLITATGQRVTLRCSPRSGDLSVYWYQQSLDQGLQFLIQYYNGEERAKGNILERFSAQQFPDLHSELNLSSLELGDSALYFCASSVGDRQGNEQFFGPGTRLTVL.

The V gene is TRBV7-2, the J gene TRBJ1-1; D may be TRBD1 (6 bases). The CDR3 has 15 residues. CDR1 SGHTA and CDR2 FQGNSA come from the germline V gene. V lost 5 bases and J lost 5, with 18 bases in between. The CDR3 reads CASSLLSTGITEAFF. DNA of the CDR3: TGTGCCAGCAGCCTTTTATCCACAGGGATAACTGAAGCTTTCTTT.

The V and J genes are TRBV10-3 and TRBJ2-7; 8 bases line up with TRBD1. The trim removed 2 bases at V and 3 bases at J, leaving 9 bases unmatched. In germline, CDR1 is ENHRY, CDR2 SYGVKD. CDR3 length: 16 amino acids. The chain's CDR3 is CAISEIRQGTGYEQYF. CDR3 nucleotide sequence: TGTGCCATCAGTGAGATACGACAGGGGACCGGCTACGAGCAGTACTTC.

About this clone: The same CDR3 is also encoded by other DNA sequences in this sample. This rearrangement joins TRBV30 to TRBJ2-1; 10 bases fit TRBD2. Trimming took 0 bases from V and 6 from J; bases not matched to a gene: 5. Germline V CDR1 and CDR2: GTSNPN, SVGIG (reference sequence). The CDR3 extends over 15 amino acids. The CDR3 region has the DNA TGTGCCTGGAGTGTAAGGTTAGCGGGAGGCAATGAGCAGTTCTTC. This codes for CAWSVRLAGGNEQFF.

This clone was observed a single time. The V and J genes are TRBV28 and TRBJ1-1; D not resolved. Germline V gives CDR1 MDHEN, CDR2 SYDVKM. The CDR3 is 13 residues long. V was trimmed by 3 bases and J by 3 bases, leaving 8 bases between them. CDR3 sequence: CASSFLAYTEAFF. The CDR3 nucleotides read TGTGCCAGCAGTTTTTTGGCGTACACTGAAGCTTTCTTT.

The rearrangement uses TRBV7-3 and TRBJ2-5; D not resolved. Germline-derived CDR1 and CDR2 are SGHTA and FQGTGA. V gave up 4 bases and J gave up 2 bases, with 14 bases separating them. The CDR3 has 15 residues. CDR3 protein: CASSSVLAAQETQYF. The CDR3 bases are TGTGCCAGCAGCTCGGTGTTGGCGGCACAAGAGACCCAGTACTTC.

The chain employs TRBV13 and TRBJ1-1; 8 nucleotides match TRBD1. The CDR3 consists of 13 residues. Germline CDR1 PRHDT, CDR2 FYEKMQ (reference sequence). J was trimmed by 5 bases and V by 6 bases; bases with no gene match: 5. The CDR3 sequence is CASRGTGGTEAFF. CDR3 DNA sequence: TGTGCCAGCAGAGGAACAGGGGGAACTGAAGCTTTCTTT.

The chain carries TRBV7-9 and TRBJ1-4; D not resolved. V was cut by 4 bases and J by 8 bases, with 14 bases left in between. CDR1 and CDR2 from the germline V gene are SEHNR and FQNEAQ (reference sequence). The CDR3 extends over 14 amino acids. The CDR3, as DNA: TGTGCCAGCAGCTCAGACGGTGGGCACGAAAAACTGTTTTTT. Translation: CASSSDGGHEKLFF. Based on the CDR3 plus reference TRBV7-9 and TRBJ1-4, the full variable domain is DTGVSQNPRHKITKRGQNVTFRCDPISEHNRLYWYRQTLGQGPEFLTYFQNEAQLEKSRLLSDRFSAERPKGSFSTLEIQRTEQGDSAMYLCASSSDGGHEKLFFGSGTQLSVL.

The chain is built from TRBV28 and TRBJ2-1; D gene unclear. The CDR3 is 10 residues long. Germline CDR1 and CDR2: MDHEN and SYDVKM. The V end was cut by 3 bases, the J end by 8 bases, with 2 bases between. CDR3 sequence: CASSFHEQFF. The CDR3, as DNA: TGTGCCAGCAGTTTCCATGAGCAGTTCTTC.

This chain connects TRBV27 to TRBJ2-1; D might be TRBD2 (5 bases). CDR1 MNHEY and CDR2 SMNVEV come from the germline V gene (reference sequence). The CDR3 spans 17 residues. Deletions cut 4 bases from V and 2 bases from J, with 18 bases between. The CDR3 nucleotides are TGTGCCAGCAGTTGGACTCCGATGGCGCGAGCCTACAATGAGCAGTTCTTC. Its translation: CASSWTPMARAYNEQFF.

This rearrangement joins TRBV11-2 to TRBJ2-2, with 7 nucleotides matching TRBD2. Germline CDR1 SGHAT, CDR2 FQNNGV. This CDR3 has 15 amino acids. J lost 5 bases, V lost 6 bases, and 9 bases had no gene match. The CDR3 reads CASREGGSGTGELFF. The CDR3 nucleotides read TGTGCCAGCAGGGAGGGCGGGAGTGGTACCGGGGAGCTGTTTTTT. Together with reference TRBV11-2 and TRBJ2-2, the CDR3 gives the full variable domain: EAGVAQSPRYKIIEKRQSVAFWCNPISGHATLYWYQQILGQGPKLLIQFQNNGVVDDSQLPKDRFSAERLKGVDSTLKIQPAKLEDSAVYLCASREGGSGTGELFFGEGSRLTVL.

This chain connects TRBV30 to TRBJ2-4, with TRBD1 identical over 7 bases. Germline V lookup: CDR1 GTSNPN, CDR2 SVGIG (reference sequence). Trimming took 2 bases from V and 0 from J; bases not matched to a gene: 19. The CDR3 length is 20 residues. The CDR3 region is CAWSQIPGTEWILAKNIQYF. In DNA form, the CDR3 reads TGTGCCTGGAGTCAAATACCCGGGACAGAGTGGATCCTAGCCAAAAACATTCAGTACTTC. Complete variable domain (other parts from reference TRBV30 and TRBJ2-4): SQTIHQWPATLVQPVGSPLSLECTVEGTSNPNLYWYRQAAGRGLQLLFYSVGIGQISSEVPQNLSASRPQDRQFILSSKKLLLSDSGFYLCAWSQIPGTEWILAKNIQYFGAGTRLSVL.

The table lists this clone with many counts. The chain recombines TRBV6-4 with TRBJ2-1, with 7 bases lining up with TRBD2. J was trimmed by 4 bases and V by 4 bases; bases with no gene match: 7. The CDR3 consists of 15 residues. Germline CDR1 MRHNA, CDR2 SNTAGT. In DNA, the CDR3 is TGTGCCAGCAGTGTCACAGCGGGAACTTACAATGAGCAGTTCTTC. This translates into CASSVTAGTYNEQFF.

The CDR3, as DNA: TGTGCCATCAGTGACCCAACTTCCGACGACAGGTTCGACGTAGGAGCTTTCTTT. Translation gives CAISDPTSDDRFDVGAFF. The rearrangement uses TRBV10-3 and TRBJ1-1; D perhaps matches TRBD1 (6 bases). Germline CDR1 and CDR2: ENHRY and SYGVKD. Trimming removed 3 bases at V and 10 bases at J, with 30 bases between. This CDR3 is 18 amino acids long.

This sequence joins TRBV7-9 and TRBJ1-2, with TRBD1 matching 7 bases. Trimming removed 4 bases from V and 8 bases from J; junction bases left unmatched: 4. This CDR3 has 12 residues. Per germline, CDR1 SEHNR and CDR2 FQNEAQ (reference sequence). CDR3 sequence reads: CASSSTGYGYTF. The DNA for the CDR3 is TGTGCCAGCAGCTCGACAGGGTACGGCTACACCTTC. Full variable domain (remainder filled in from reference TRBV7-9 and TRBJ1-2): DTGVSQNPRHKITKRGQNVTFRCDPISEHNRLYWYRQTLGQGPEFLTYFQNEAQLEKSRLLSDRFSAERPKGSFSTLEIQRTEQGDSAMYLCASSSTGYGYTFGSGTRLTVV.

V is TRBV14 and J is TRBJ2-5; 13 bases map to TRBD2. The germline CDR1 and CDR2 sequences are SGHDN and FVKESK. CDR3 length: 20 amino acids. J gave up 0 bases and V 4 bases, and 14 bases lay outside the gene matches. CDR3 in DNA: TGTGCCAGCAGCCCCCCCGGGGTCGGACTAGCGGGAGCCAACCAAGAGACCCAGTACTTC. Translating gives CASSPPGVGLAGANQETQYF. The variable domain in full, completed from reference TRBV14 and TRBJ2-5, reads EAGVTQFPSHSVIEKGQTVTLRCDPISGHDNLYWYRRVMGKEIKFLLHFVKESKQDESGMPNNRFLAERTGGTYSTLKVQPAELEDSGVYFCASSPPGVGLAGANQETQYFGPGTRLLVL.

CDR3 sequence reads: CASSGRRAAKTYEQYF. CDR3 in DNA: TGTGCCAGCAGCGGTAGGAGGGCGGCGAAAACCTACGAGCAGTACTTC. The chain employs TRBV4-2 and TRBJ2-7, with D possibly matching TRBD2 (6 bases). V was shortened by 5 bases and J by 2 bases, with 19 bases between the two germline ends. This CDR3 is 16 amino acids long. Germline V CDR1 and CDR2: LGHNA, YNFKEQ.